The clone carrying this T cell receptor (beta chain) turned up a few times. Its antigen remains unknown. The CDR3 has 15 residues. The germline V and J ends were trimmed by 3 bases and 3 bases, with 14 bases remaining between them. Germline V gives CDR1 SGHTA, CDR2 FQGNSA. This sample is part of a study of CD8 T cells in ankylosing spondylitis. Overall study findings and caveats: Enrichment of disease-linked clones was reportedly significant in matched ankylosing spondylitis synovial fluid. Peripheral blood samples showed relatively rare disease-linked clones, and these clones were CD8+. Previously reported in reactive arthritis synovial fluid and blood were some of the motif variants.

Molecular-barcoded quantitative 5'-RACE produced these TCR beta libraries. TCRdb analysed the 5' RACE reads with MiXCR anew, one entry per CDR3 protein. The data show under 200,000 distinct CDR3 sequences, approximately 10% seen once. The sequence derives from a male donor with ankylosing spondylitis or in good health (not recorded which). The chain employs TRBV7-2 and TRBJ2-5; tentative D call: TRBD2 (5 bases). The sequenced sample consisted of blood, either unsorted or a sorted T cell fraction (not recorded which). The CDR3 sequence is CASSLGSGGKETQYF. The CDR3 bases are TGTGCCAGCAGCTTGGGGAGCGGTGGAAAAGAGACCCAGTACTTC. The complete variable domain, with remaining parts taken from reference TRBV7-2 and TRBJ2-5, reads GAGVSQSPSNKVTEKGKDVELRCDPISGHTALYWYRQSLGQGLEFLIYFQGNSAPDKSGLPSDRFSAERTGGSVSTLTIQRTQQEDSAVYLCASSLGSGGKETQYFGPGTRLLVL.